Listed below are T cell receptor beta chains from one sample, sequenced in a study of long-term antiretroviral therapy in people with HIV. Here immunoSEQ multiplex PCR was the method, and the copy in TCRdb shows in-frame clones only, minus some. The sample lists 18,000 or so clones; over 75% were seen once. The sequences come from unsorted PBMCs, collected at the start of antiretroviral therapy, before treatment. These receptors were obtained from a woman aged 40 to 55 with HIV. CDR3s include the opening cysteine and the closing phenylalanine or tryptophan. The D gene is left open where the match is weak. Not all rows give a size; the values are once, few, many and, for expanded clones, a class.

j_gene,v_gene,abundance,d_gene,CDR3aa,CDR3nt
TRBJ2-4,TRBV18,once,NA,CASSPPNADIQYF,TGTGCCAGCTCACCCCCTAACGCGGACATTCAGTACTTC
TRBJ2-7,TRBV28,NA,NA,CASSLPQKVQYF,TGTGCCAGCAGTTTACCACAGAAGGTACAGTACTTC
TRBJ1-3,TRBV11-2,NA,TRBD1,CASRQGGVNTIYF,TGTGCCAGCAGACAAGGGGGCGTAAACACCATATATTTT
TRBJ1-3,TRBV9,NA,NA,CASSPGTFGSGNTIYF,TGTGCCAGCAGCCCTGGGACATTCGGCTCTGGAAACACCATATATTTT
TRBJ1-2,TRBV5-4,once,NA,CASSQSTGLYYGYTF,TGTGCCAGCAGCCAGTCTACGGGACTATATTATGGCTACACCTTC
TRBJ2-7,TRBV6-5,NA,NA,CASSYSSETWGYEQYF,TGTGCCAGCAGTTACTCGTCCGAGACTTGGGGGTACGAGCAGTACTTC
TRBJ1-6,TRBV5-1,NA,NA,CASSSEGITPLHF,TGCGCCAGCAGCTCCGAGGGGATTACACCCCTCCACTTT
TRBJ1-2,TRBV5-1,NA,NA,CASSLARQGDNYGYTF,TGCGCCAGCAGCTTGGCCCGGCAGGGCGATAACTATGGCTACACCTTC
TRBJ2-5,TRBV30,NA,NA,CAWSVFSGFQETQYF,TGTGCCTGGAGTGTATTCTCGGGATTCCAAGAGACCCAGTACTTC
TRBJ1-2,TRBV7-8,NA,TRBD1,CASREPGQGVANYGYTF,TGTGCCAGCAGGGAACCGGGACAGGGGGTAGCTAACTATGGCTACACCTTC
TRBJ2-1,TRBV10-3,few,NA,CAISELVGEQFF,TGTGCCATCAGTGAGTTGGTAGGTGAGCAGTTCTTC
TRBJ1-4,TRBV5-1,NA,NA,CASSLGRATNEKLFF,TGCGCCAGCAGCTTGGGAAGGGCAACTAATGAAAAACTGTTTTTT
TRBJ2-6,TRBV7-6,NA,NA,CASSLVLSQGVLTF,TGTGCCAGCAGCTTAGTGTTGAGCCAGGGGGTCCTGACTTTC
TRBJ2-2,TRBV27,NA,NA,CASSLQRNTGELFF,TGTGCCAGCAGTTTACAGAGGAACACCGGGGAGCTGTTTTTT
TRBJ2-2,TRBV13,NA,NA,CASSPTNGELFF,TGTGCCAGCAGCCCGACGAACGGGGAGCTGTTTTTT
TRBJ2-3,TRBV7-9,NA,TRBD1,CASSSAGGTGYTDTQYF,TGTGCCAGCAGCTCGGCAGGCGGGACAGGGTACACAGATACGCAGTATTTT
TRBJ1-5,TRBV10-2,NA,TRBD1,CASSSRTGSSNQPQHF,TGCGCCAGCAGCTCACGGACAGGATCTAGCAATCAGCCCCAGCATTTT
TRBJ1-1,TRBV19,once,NA,CASRVEDIVNTEAFF,TGTGCCAGTAGAGTCGAGGACATAGTGAACACTGAAGCTTTCTTT
TRBJ2-2,TRBV9,once,NA,CASSPGVASAKGGELFF,TGTGCCAGCAGCCCGGGGGTTGCCTCAGCAAAGGGCGGGGAGCTGTTTTTT
TRBJ1-3,TRBV7-2,NA,NA,CASSLAGPGNSGNTIYF,TGTGCCAGCAGCTTAGCGGGGCCGGGAAACTCTGGAAACACCATATATTTT
TRBJ1-1,TRBV9,few,NA,CASSVGGGHTEAFF,TGTGCCAGCAGCGTAGGTGGGGGTCACACTGAAGCTTTCTTT
TRBJ2-1,TRBV2,NA,TRBD2,CASSETSGDNNEQFF,TGTGCCAGCAGTGAGACTAGCGGGGATAACAATGAGCAGTTCTTC
TRBJ1-2,TRBV30,NA,TRBD1,CAWSPRLNRDRANYGYTF,TGTGCCTGGAGTCCCCGCCTCAACCGAGACAGGGCGAACTATGGCTACACCTTC
TRBJ1-1,TRBV29-1,NA,NA,CSVDGRGRMTEAFF,TGCAGCGTTGACGGGAGAGGCAGGATGACTGAAGCTTTCTTT
TRBJ2-1,TRBV28,NA,TRBD1,CASSQGAVYNEQFF,TGTGCCAGCAGCCAGGGGGCCGTGTACAATGAGCAGTTCTTC
TRBJ1-2,TRBV2,NA,NA,CASSGRDLKRSGYTF,TGTGCCAGCAGTGGAAGGGACTTGAAGCGGTCTGGCTACACCTTC
TRBJ1-1,TRBV5-5,NA,NA,CASSLGPTLNTEAFF,TGTGCCAGCAGCTTGGGGCCTACCCTGAACACTGAAGCTTTCTTT
TRBJ2-3,TRBV28,few,TRBD2,CASSLSGGGDTQYF,TGTGCCAGCAGTTTAAGCGGGGGGGGTGATACGCAGTATTTT
TRBJ1-5,TRBV7-8,NA,NA,CASSLRSHRSNQPQHF,TGTGCCAGCAGCTTACGGTCGCACAGGTCAAATCAGCCCCAGCATTTT
TRBJ2-7,TRBV7-9,NA,NA,CASSLYEERSYEQYF,TGTGCCAGCAGCCTCTATGAGGAGCGCTCCTACGAGCAGTACTTC
TRBJ1-1,TRBV5-1,NA,NA,CASSLRREWTEAFF,TGCGCCAGCAGCTTACGACGGGAATGGACTGAAGCTTTCTTT
TRBJ1-1,TRBV6-5,NA,NA,CASSNSRNTEAFF,TGTGCCAGCAGTAACTCTAGGAACACTGAAGCTTTCTTT
TRBJ2-5,TRBV18,NA,TRBD1,CASSPLGQGVQETQYF,TGTGCCAGCTCACCACTCGGACAGGGGGTTCAAGAGACCCAGTACTTC
TRBJ2-2,TRBV5-1,NA,TRBD1,CASSLAPGQGAGGELFF,TGCGCCAGCAGCTTGGCCCCGGGACAGGGGGCAGGCGGGGAGCTGTTTTTT
TRBJ2-1,TRBV28,NA,TRBD2,CASSSGGAYNEQFF,TGTGCCAGCAGTTCCGGGGGGGCCTACAATGAGCAGTTCTTC
TRBJ2-7,TRBV4-1,NA,TRBD1,CASSQVSVQGAEGQYF,TGCGCCAGCAGCCAAGTTTCGGTACAGGGGGCGGAGGGGCAGTACTTC
TRBJ2-7,TRBV5-4,NA,NA,CASSLEVGLSSYEQYF,TGTGCCAGCAGCTTGGAGGTAGGGCTCTCCTCCTACGAGCAGTACTTC
TRBJ2-1,TRBV10-3,NA,TRBD2,CATLPSGGDYNEQFF,TGTGCCACGCTCCCTAGCGGGGGGGACTACAATGAGCAGTTCTTC
TRBJ2-1,TRBV14,NA,TRBD2,CASSGRTRSEQFF,TGTGCCAGCAGCGGACGGACTAGGAGTGAGCAGTTCTTC
TRBJ1-5,TRBV19,NA,NA,CASSRSPGSNQPQHF,TGTGCCAGTAGTCGGTCCCCGGGAAGCAATCAGCCCCAGCATTTT
TRBJ1-3,TRBV18,NA,NA,CASSPRGSGNTIYF,TGTGCCAGCTCACCTAGGGGTTCTGGAAACACCATATATTTT
TRBJ1-6,TRBV6-6,NA,NA,CASNGVTHNSPLHF,TGTGCCAGCAATGGGGTTACGCATAATTCACCCCTCCACTTT
TRBJ1-1,TRBV30,NA,NA,CAWRGGLGAGNTEAFF,TGTGCCTGGAGGGGAGGGTTAGGGGCTGGGAACACTGAAGCTTTCTTT
TRBJ1-6,TRBV7-2,NA,NA,CASSFSGYSPLHF,TGTGCCAGCAGCTTTTCAGGGTATTCACCCCTCCACTTT
TRBJ1-5,TRBV5-1,NA,NA,CASSPGLGSNQPQHF,TGCGCCAGCAGCCCCGGTCTAGGTAGCAATCAGCCCCAGCATTTT
TRBJ2-5,TRBV6-6,NA,TRBD2,CASSYTGGEETQYF,TGTGCCAGCAGTTACACGGGGGGGGAAGAGACCCAGTACTTC
TRBJ2-7,TRBV19,few,TRBD1,CASSRGQTSSYEQYF,TGTGCCAGTAGCCGGGGACAGACAAGCTCCTACGAGCAGTACTTC
TRBJ1-2,TRBV30,NA,NA,CAWRVGANYGYTF,TGTGCCTGGAGAGTCGGAGCTAACTATGGCTACACCTTC
TRBJ2-5,TRBV7-8,NA,TRBD2,CASSLALRGGQETQYF,TGTGCCAGCAGCTTAGCTCTGCGGGGGGGGCAAGAGACCCAGTACTTC
TRBJ2-7,TRBV7-2,once,TRBD2,CASSLSGGLTYEQYF,TGTGCCAGCAGCTTAAGCGGGGGCCTCACCTACGAGCAGTACTTC
TRBJ1-1,TRBV2,NA,TRBD1,CASKDRGTMNTEAFF,TGTGCCAGCAAAGACAGGGGGACAATGAACACTGAAGCTTTCTTT
TRBJ2-5,TRBV10-3,NA,TRBD2,CAISGGTSGGAAGETQYF,TGTGCCATCAGTGGCGGGACTAGCGGGGGGGCCGCGGGTGAGACCCAGTACTTC
TRBJ2-3,TRBV7-8,NA,NA,CASSQLPDTQYF,TGTGCCAGCAGCCAACTCCCAGATACGCAGTATTTT
TRBJ2-1,TRBV6-4,NA,NA,CASSRSDLPYNEQFF,TGTGCCAGCAGCAGAAGTGACTTGCCCTACAATGAGCAGTTCTTC
TRBJ2-3,TRBV7-9,once,NA,CASSPLREDTQYF,TGTGCCAGCAGCCCCCTGCGGGAAGATACGCAGTATTTT
TRBJ2-1,TRBV9,NA,NA,CASSVGLEVIDEQFF,TGTGCCAGCAGCGTAGGACTAGAAGTCATCGATGAGCAGTTCTTC
TRBJ1-2,TRBV30,NA,TRBD1,CAWTGGDYGYTF,TGTGCCTGGACAGGGGGAGACTATGGCTACACCTTC
TRBJ2-7,TRBV4-1,NA,NA,CASSRATLGQGGAEQYF,TGCGCCAGCAGTCGTGCGACGCTTGGCCAGGGGGGCGCCGAGCAGTACTTC
TRBJ2-1,TRBV19,NA,TRBD2,CASSMGLAGGPWNEQFF,TGTGCCAGTAGTATGGGACTAGCGGGGGGGCCGTGGAATGAGCAGTTCTTC